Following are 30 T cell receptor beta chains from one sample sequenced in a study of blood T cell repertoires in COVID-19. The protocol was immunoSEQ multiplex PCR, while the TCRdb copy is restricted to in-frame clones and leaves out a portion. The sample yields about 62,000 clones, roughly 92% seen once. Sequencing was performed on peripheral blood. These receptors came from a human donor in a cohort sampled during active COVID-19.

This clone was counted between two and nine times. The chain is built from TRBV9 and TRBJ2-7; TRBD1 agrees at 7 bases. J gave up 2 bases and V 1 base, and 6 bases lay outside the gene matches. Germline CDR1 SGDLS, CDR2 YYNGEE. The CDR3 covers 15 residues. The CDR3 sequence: CASSVSAQGPYEQYF. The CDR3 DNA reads TGTGCCAGCAGCGTATCGGCACAGGGGCCCTACGAGCAGTACTTC.

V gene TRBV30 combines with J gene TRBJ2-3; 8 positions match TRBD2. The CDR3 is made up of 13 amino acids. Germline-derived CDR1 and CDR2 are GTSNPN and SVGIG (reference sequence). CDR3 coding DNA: TGTGGATATAGCGGGATTCAGACCGATACGCAGTATTTT. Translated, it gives CGYSGIQTDTQYF.

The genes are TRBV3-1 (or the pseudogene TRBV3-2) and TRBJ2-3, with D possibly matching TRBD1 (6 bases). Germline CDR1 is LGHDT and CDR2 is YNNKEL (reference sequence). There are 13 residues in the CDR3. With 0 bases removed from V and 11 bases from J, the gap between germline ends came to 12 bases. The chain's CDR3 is CASSQDRQVKQYF. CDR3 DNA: TGTGCCAGCAGCCAAGATAGACAGGTAAAGCAGTATTTT.

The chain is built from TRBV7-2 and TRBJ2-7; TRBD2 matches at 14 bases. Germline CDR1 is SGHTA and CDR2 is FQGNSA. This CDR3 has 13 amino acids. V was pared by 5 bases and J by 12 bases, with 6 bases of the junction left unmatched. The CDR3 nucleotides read TGTGCCAGCAGCCCGGGGACTAGCGGGAGTTTGTACTTC. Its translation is CASSPGTSGSLYF.

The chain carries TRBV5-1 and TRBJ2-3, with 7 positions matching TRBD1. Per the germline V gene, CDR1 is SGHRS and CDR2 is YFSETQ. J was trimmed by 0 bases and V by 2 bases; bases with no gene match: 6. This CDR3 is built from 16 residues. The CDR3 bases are TGCGCCAGCAGCTTAAAGGGGGCGGGTAGCACAGATACGCAGTATTTT. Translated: CASSLKGAGSTDTQYF.

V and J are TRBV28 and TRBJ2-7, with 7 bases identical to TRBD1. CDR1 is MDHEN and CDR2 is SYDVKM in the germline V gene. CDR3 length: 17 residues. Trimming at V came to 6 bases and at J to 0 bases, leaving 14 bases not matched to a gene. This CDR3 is CASSRPRQGPSSYEQYF. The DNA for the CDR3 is TGTGCCAGCAGCCGTCCTAGACAGGGCCCCAGCTCCTACGAGCAGTACTTC.

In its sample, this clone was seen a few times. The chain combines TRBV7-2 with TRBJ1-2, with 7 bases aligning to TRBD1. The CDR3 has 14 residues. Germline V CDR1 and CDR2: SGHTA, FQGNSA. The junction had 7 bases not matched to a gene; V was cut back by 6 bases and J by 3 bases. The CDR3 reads CASRTGMKDYGYTF. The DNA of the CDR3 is TGTGCCAGCAGGACAGGGATGAAGGACTATGGCTACACCTTC.

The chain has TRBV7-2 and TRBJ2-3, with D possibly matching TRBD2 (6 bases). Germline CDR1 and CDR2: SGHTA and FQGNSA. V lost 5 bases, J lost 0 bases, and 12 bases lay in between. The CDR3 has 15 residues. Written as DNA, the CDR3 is TGTGCCAGCAGCCCCGGACTAATCAGCACAGATACGCAGTATTTT. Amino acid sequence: CASSPGLISTDTQYF. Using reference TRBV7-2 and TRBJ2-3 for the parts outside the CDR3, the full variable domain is GAGVSQSPSNKVTEKGKDVELRCDPISGHTALYWYRQSLGQGLEFLIYFQGNSAPDKSGLPSDRFSAERTGGSVSTLTIQRTQQEDSAVYLCASSPGLISTDTQYFGPGTRLTVL.

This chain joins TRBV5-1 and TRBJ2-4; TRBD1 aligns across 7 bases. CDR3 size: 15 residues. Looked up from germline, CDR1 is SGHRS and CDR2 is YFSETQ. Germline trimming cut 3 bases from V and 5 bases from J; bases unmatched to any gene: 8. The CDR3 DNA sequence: TGCGCCAGCAGCTGGGCTCCGGGACAGCAAAACATTCAGTACTTC. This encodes CASSWAPGQQNIQYF.

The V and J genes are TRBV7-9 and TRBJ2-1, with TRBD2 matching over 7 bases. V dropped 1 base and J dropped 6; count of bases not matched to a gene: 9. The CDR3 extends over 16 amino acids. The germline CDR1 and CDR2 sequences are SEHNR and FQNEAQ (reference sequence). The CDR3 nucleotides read TGTGCCAGCAGCTTAGAGAAAGCGGGAACCACCAATGAGCAGTTCTTC. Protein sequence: CASSLEKAGTTNEQFF.

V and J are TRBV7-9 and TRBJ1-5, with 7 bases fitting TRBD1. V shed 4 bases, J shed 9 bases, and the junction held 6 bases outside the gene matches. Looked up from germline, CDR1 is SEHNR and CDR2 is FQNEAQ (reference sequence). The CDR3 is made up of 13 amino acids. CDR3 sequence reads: CASSSPAGGPQHF. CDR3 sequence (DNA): TGTGCCAGCAGCTCCCCGGCAGGGGGGCCCCAGCATTTT.

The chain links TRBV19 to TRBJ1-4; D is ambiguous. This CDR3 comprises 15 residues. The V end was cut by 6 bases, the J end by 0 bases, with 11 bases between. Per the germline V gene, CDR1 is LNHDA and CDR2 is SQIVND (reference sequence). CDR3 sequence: CASRAGWATNEKLFF. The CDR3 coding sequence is TGTGCCAGTAGGGCGGGGTGGGCAACTAATGAAAAACTGTTTTTT.

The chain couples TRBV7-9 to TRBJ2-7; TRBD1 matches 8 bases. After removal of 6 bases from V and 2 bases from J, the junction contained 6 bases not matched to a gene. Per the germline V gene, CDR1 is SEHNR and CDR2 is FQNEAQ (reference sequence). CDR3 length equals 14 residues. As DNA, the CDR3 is TGTGCCAGCAGTCCTACGACAGGGGCCTACGAGCAGTACTTC. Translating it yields CASSPTTGAYEQYF.

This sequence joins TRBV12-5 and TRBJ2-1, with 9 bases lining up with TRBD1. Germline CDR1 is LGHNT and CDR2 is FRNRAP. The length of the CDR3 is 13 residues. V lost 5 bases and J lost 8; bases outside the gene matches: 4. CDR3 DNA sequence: TGTGCTAGTGGTCCACGGACAGGGGATGAGCAGTTCTTC. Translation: CASGPRTGDEQFF.

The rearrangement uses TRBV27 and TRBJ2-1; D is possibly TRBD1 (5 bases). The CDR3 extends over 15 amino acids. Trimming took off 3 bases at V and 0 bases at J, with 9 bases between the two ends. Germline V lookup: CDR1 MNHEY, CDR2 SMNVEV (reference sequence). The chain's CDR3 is CASSFQGRSYNEQFF. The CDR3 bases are TGTGCCAGCAGTTTCCAGGGTCGCTCCTACAATGAGCAGTTCTTC.

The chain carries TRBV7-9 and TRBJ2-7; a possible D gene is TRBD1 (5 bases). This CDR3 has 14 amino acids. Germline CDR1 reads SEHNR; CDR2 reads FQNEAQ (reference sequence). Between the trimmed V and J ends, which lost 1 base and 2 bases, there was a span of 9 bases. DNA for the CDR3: TGTGCCAGCAGCTTAGTCTCAGGGACCTACGAGCAGTACTTC. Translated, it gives CASSLVSGTYEQYF. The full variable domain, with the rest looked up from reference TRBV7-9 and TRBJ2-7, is DTGVSQNPRHKITKRGQNVTFRCDPISEHNRLYWYRQTLGQGPEFLTYFQNEAQLEKSRLLSDRFSAERPKGSFSTLEIQRTEQGDSAMYLCASSLVSGTYEQYFGPGTRLTVT.

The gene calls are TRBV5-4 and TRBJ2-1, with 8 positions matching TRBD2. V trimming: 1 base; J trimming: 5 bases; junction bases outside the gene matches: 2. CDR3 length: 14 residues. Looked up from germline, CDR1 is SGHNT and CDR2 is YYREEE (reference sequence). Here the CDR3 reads CASSLTSGNNEQFF. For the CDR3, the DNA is TGTGCCAGCAGCTTGACTAGCGGAAACAATGAGCAGTTCTTC.

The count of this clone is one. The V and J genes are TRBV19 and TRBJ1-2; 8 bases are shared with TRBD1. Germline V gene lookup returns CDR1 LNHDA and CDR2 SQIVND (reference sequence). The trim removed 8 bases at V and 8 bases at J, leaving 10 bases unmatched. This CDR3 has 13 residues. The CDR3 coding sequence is TGTGCCAGTGACCCGACAGGGGAGAGAGGCTACACCTTC. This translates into CASDPTGERGYTF. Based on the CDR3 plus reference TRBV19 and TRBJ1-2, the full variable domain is DGGITQSPKYLFRKEGQNVTLSCEQNLNHDAMYWYRQDPGQGLRLIYYSQIVNDFQKGDIAEGYSVSREKKESFPLTVTSAQKNPTAFYLCASDPTGERGYTFGSGTRLTVV.

The CDR3 DNA is TGTGCCAGCAGTTTCGCCGGGGAGCTGTTTTTT. Protein product: CASSFAGELFF. The gene calls are TRBV27 and TRBJ2-2, with D unresolved. The CDR3 is 11 residues long. V gave up 3 bases and J gave up 6 bases, with 2 bases separating them. Germline V CDR1 and CDR2: MNHEY, SMNVEV (reference sequence).

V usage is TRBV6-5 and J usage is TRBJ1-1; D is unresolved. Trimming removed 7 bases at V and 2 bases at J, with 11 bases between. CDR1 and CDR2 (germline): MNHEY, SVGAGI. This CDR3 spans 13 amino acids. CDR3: CASMRLRNTEAFF. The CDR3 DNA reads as TGTGCCAGCATGAGGCTGAGAAACACTGAAGCTTTCTTT.

For the CDR3, the DNA is TGTGCCAGCAGTTGGGAGACAAACTATGGCTACACCTTC. Amino acid sequence: CASSWETNYGYTF. The rearrangement uses TRBV12-3 or TRBV12-4 and TRBJ1-2; D gene uncertain. This CDR3 comprises 13 residues. The germline V and J ends were trimmed by 4 bases and 2 bases, with 8 bases remaining between them.

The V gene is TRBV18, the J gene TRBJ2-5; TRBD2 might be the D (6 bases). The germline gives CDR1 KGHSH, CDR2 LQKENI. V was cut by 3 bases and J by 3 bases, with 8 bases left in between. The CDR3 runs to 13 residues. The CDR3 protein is CASSPGEEETQYF. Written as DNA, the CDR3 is TGTGCCAGCTCACCGGGGGAGGAAGAGACCCAGTACTTC. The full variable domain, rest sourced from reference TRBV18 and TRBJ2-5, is NAGVMQNPRHLVRRRGQEARLRCSPMKGHSHVYWYRQLPEEGLKFMVYLQKENIIDESGMPKERFSAEFPKEGPSILRIQQVVRGDSAAYFCASSPGEEETQYFGPGTRLLVL.

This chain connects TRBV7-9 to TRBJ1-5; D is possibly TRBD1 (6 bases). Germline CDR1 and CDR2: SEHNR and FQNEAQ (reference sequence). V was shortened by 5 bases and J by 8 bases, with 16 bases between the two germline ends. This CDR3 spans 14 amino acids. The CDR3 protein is CASSSGGGREPQHF. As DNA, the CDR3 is TGTGCCAGCAGCAGCGGAGGGGGGAGGGAGCCCCAGCATTTT.

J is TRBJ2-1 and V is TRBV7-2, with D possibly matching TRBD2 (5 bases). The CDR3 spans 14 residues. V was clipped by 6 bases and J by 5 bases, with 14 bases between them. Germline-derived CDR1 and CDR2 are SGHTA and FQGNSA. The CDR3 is CASSRVGSDNEQFF. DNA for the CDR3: TGTGCCAGCAGTAGAGTCGGTAGCGACAATGAGCAGTTCTTC.

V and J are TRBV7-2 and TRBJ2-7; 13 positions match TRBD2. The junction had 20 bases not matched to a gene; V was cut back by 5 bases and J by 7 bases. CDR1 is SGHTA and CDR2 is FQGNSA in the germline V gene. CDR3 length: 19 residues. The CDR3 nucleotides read TGTGCCAGCAGCCCGCCCCAGGGACTAGCGGGACCCCTTTTGAGGGAGCAGTACTTC. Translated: CASSPPQGLAGPLLREQYF.

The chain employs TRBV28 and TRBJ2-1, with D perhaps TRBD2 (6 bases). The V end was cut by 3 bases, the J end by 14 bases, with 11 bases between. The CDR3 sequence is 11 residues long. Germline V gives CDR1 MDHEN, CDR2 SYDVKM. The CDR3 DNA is TGTGCCAGCAGTTTTGGGTGGGGGGAGTTCTTC. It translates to CASSFGWGEFF.

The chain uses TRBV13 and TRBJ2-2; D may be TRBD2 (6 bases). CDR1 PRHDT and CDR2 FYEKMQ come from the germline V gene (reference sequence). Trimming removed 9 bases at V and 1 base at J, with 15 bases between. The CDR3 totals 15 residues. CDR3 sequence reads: CASTRRAGNTGELFF. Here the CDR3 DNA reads TGTGCCAGTACGAGGAGGGCGGGGAACACCGGGGAGCTGTTTTTT.

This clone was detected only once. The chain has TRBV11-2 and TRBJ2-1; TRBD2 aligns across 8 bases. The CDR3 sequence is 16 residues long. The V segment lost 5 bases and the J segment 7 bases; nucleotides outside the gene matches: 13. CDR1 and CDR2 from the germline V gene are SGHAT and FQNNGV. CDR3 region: CASSVYSGTIWNEQFF. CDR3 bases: TGTGCCAGCAGCGTTTATAGCGGGACGATTTGGAATGAGCAGTTCTTC. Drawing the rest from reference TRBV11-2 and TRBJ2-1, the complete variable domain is EAGVAQSPRYKIIEKRQSVAFWCNPISGHATLYWYQQILGQGPKLLIQFQNNGVVDDSQLPKDRFSAERLKGVDSTLKIQPAKLEDSAVYLCASSVYSGTIWNEQFFGPGTRLTVL.

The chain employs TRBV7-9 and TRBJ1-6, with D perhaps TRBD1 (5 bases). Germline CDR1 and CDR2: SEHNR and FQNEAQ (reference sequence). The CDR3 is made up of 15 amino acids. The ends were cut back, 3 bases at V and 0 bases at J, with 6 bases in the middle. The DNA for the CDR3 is TGTGCCAGCAGCTTGGACATCTCCTATAATTCACCCCTCCACTTT. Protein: CASSLDISYNSPLHF. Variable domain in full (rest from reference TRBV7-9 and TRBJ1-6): DTGVSQNPRHKITKRGQNVTFRCDPISEHNRLYWYRQTLGQGPEFLTYFQNEAQLEKSRLLSDRFSAERPKGSFSTLEIQRTEQGDSAMYLCASSLDISYNSPLHFGNGTRLTVT.

CDR3 in amino acids: CASSEPITGWANYGYTF. CDR3 sequence (DNA): TGTGCCAGCAGTGAACCTATCACAGGTTGGGCTAACTATGGCTACACCTTC. V gene TRBV6-1 combines with J gene TRBJ1-2; D is possibly TRBD1 (5 bases). V was clipped by 2 bases and J by 0 bases, with 16 bases between them. Germline CDR1 reads MNHNS; CDR2 reads SASEGT. CDR3 length: 17 amino acids.